This T cell receptor beta chain originates from a study of blood T cells in healthy people across ages (dated by TCRdb to 2015 to 2017). With respect to the entire study: In model experiments, template switching captured roughly one uniquely barcoded TCR beta cDNA molecule for every two T cells. Donors were grouped into four age groups: young (average roughly 15 years), middle-aged (roughly 38), aged (over 55) and long-lived (approximately 81). Using the same blood draw, the study looked at two additional independent replicas of 1 million unique cDNA reads for two donors, one aged 18 to 29 and the other aged 80 or older. Age-related changes in TCR beta repertoire diversity were measured in the study by deep sequencing normalized with unique cDNA molecular identifiers.

On the study overall, not on this receptor specifically: As age increased, observed TCR beta diversity per million T cells dropped in a roughly linear way, and a significant reduction was already evident by age about 40. Estimates of total diversity based on one million sequenced T cells were regarded as lower bounds and as underestimates. Because profiling used bulk unsorted PBMCs, naive and antigen-experienced compartments could not be compared conclusively. Compared with the aged group, the long-lived group had more naive CD4+ T cells, fewer expanded clones and increased TCR diversity, a pattern suggesting age selection. Donor CMV infection status was unknown, potentially confounding age-related changes in expanded clonotypes. There was a strong correlation between observed TCR beta diversity and the percentage of naive T cells measured by flow cytometry.

The roughly 42 donors, aged about 6 to 95 years, were systemically healthy Caucasian individuals from Russia. Each donor gave approximately 10 milliliters of peripheral blood, collected into EDTA-treated Vacutainer tubes. PBMCs were isolated by Ficoll-Paque density-gradient centrifugation, with at least 6.5 million obtained per sample. Trizol reagent was used to extract total RNA from the PBMCs, yielding at least 6 micrograms per sample. The percentages of naive CD45RAhigh/CD27high T cells were determined by flow cytometry on a PBMC aliquot from every donor. Note on this clonotype: No cognate antigen has been identified for it. It has no much larger one-base neighbor in the sample; base qualities were not kept.

V was cut back by 3 bases and J by 11 bases, leaving a gap of 16 bases between them. The CDR3 has 13 amino acids, counting the end cysteine and phenylalanine. Left in the record is the CDR3 DNA by itself, 39 bases read in frame from the first base. CDR1 and CDR2 (WNHNN, SYGVQD) derive from the germline V gene (reference sequence). The receptor library was made with 5' RACE. The sample was run on an Illumina HiSeq 2500. The second PCR ran for roughly 7 to 11 cycles and used a J-beta primer mix along with a sample-barcoded 5' primer. Each TCR beta cDNA molecule received a unique molecular identifier from a template-switch 5' adaptor carrying 12 random nucleotides. Each sample yielded at least 3 million CDR3-containing paired-end reads. First-strand cDNA was synthesized from all RNA with the Mint cDNA synthesis kit, primed by a TRBC-specific oligonucleotide. Following uracil-DNA glycosylase treatment, all cDNA underwent a first 18-cycle PCR with the universal primers M1SS and BC2_uni_R. On the authors' methods: For normalization, 1 million high-quality reads, each with a distinct molecular identifier, were randomly selected from each sample. Instead of being binned into consensus sequences, reads with shared molecular identifiers were discarded. MiTCR, with a Q25 quality threshold and the strictest error-elimination algorithm, was used for CDR3 identification, clonotype clustering and error correction. A nonparametric unseen species model with Euler transformation was used to estimate a lower bound on total TCR beta diversity. TCRdb passed the public sequencing reads through fastp at Q25 and MiXCR, retaining productive beta sequences. Every CDR3 protein is listed once, alongside the most common genes and DNA of its rows. The V and J calls, along with clone size, are taken from TCRdb and not from the paper's own processing. The sample yields hundreds of thousands of distinct CDR3 sequences; around 25% were counted once. The ten top clones hold more than 8.5% of the sample.

The sample was also reused in another study, on T cells of mothers and their children. Reported in the second study: Donors were nine systemically healthy Caucasian individuals: three mothers and their six children. cDNA synthesis used all of the extracted RNA, with 1.5 ug of RNA in each 15 ul reaction. In the second PCR, the M1S primer introduced both the sample barcodes and 2-4 random nucleotides. Each mother yielded over 8 million TCR beta CDR3 reads and each child some 3 million reads. Thymic selection similarly shapes TCR recombination output in related and unrelated pairs, with minor effect from inherited differences. Related mother-child pairs always showed normalized repertoire overlap that was slightly higher than in unrelated mother-child pairs, though the difference was never significant. No persistent microchimeric T cell clones were found, with a detection sensitivity of 75 to 100 clones per million clonotypes. The study used deep NGS to compare TCR beta repertoires of mothers and children, seeking features distinguishing related mother-child pairs from unrelated individuals. Mothers averaged roughly 40 +/- 4 years of age and children averaged about 10 +/- 4 years. After adapter ligation with NEBNext reagents, the libraries were sequenced on Illumina HiSeq 2000 with 100+100 nt paired-end reads. To avoid cross-contamination, the mother libraries and the child libraries were prepared a month apart and sequenced in separate runs. Between roughly 500,000 and 2,300,000 distinct TCR beta clonotypes were identified per donor. Naive TCR beta clonotypes were estimated from low-frequency clonotypes matched to each donor's FACS-determined naive share, without sorting.

Material: blood. The chain employs TRBV10-1 and TRBJ2-5; no confident D gene assignment can be made. This TCR came from a boy aged 5-17 years in good health. DNA sequence: TGCGCCAGCAGTGACCACAACTCCTACGGGCAGTACTTC. Translated, this gives CASSDHNSYGQYF.